This TCR beta chain appears in the sequencing data of a study of T cell repertoires in cytomegalovirus infection. Background on the study: Use of recently identified HLA-C-restricted and well-studied HLA-B-restricted CMV epitopes was part of the study. Study observations and caveats: HLA-C-restricted CMV-specific TCR beta clonotypes were dominant in the ex vivo response.

The CDR3 is 14 residues long. Germline CDR1 SGHVS, CDR2 FQNEAQ. TCRdb re-called the reads with MiXCR, one entry per CDR3 protein. Of hundreds of thousands of distinct CDR3 sequences listed, 33% are singletons. A word on this clonotype: Its antigen is as yet unknown. Possible read error: a much larger clone is one base away.

Sequencing used cultured PBMCs, obtained from culture after CMV antigen stimulation. The sequence derives from a human donor in good health (CMV status not recorded). Some clones in this sample may be carry-over from other donors' samples. The chain is built from TRBV7-8 and TRBJ2-7, with 7 positions matching TRBD1. In DNA, the CDR3 is TGTGCCAGCAGATTAGGGACAGCCTTCTACGAGCAGTACTTC. This gives the protein CASRLGTAFYEQYF.